This TCR beta chain was recorded in a study of T cell repertoires in aging, cancer and after chemotherapy. Overall study context: Paired samples before and after chemotherapy came from glioblastoma patients receiving temozolomide-based therapy. Broader study findings: In each cancer cohort, median generation probability increased across chemotherapy, suggesting thymic output rebounded. Healthy donors lost TCR diversity with age mainly through richness, cancer patients through richness and evenness. Compared with age-matched healthy donors, untreated hematological or solid cancer patients showed higher blood TCR clonality.

V lost 5 bases and J lost 4, with 11 bases in between. The germline CDR1 and CDR2 sequences are LGHNA and YNFKEQ. The CDR3 spans 13 residues. A mixed TRB-A/B primer pool amplified rearranged TRB by multiplex touch-down PCR. TCRdb used MiXCR to reprocess the multiplex PCR reads, holding one entry per CDR3 protein. The sample carries about 1,300 distinct CDR3 sequences, about 21% recorded once. This clonotype is medium-sized within its sample. No antigen is known for it. Amplification of TCR beta used genomic DNA extracted from peripheral blood. This sequence joins TRBV4-2 and TRBJ1-1, with D unresolved. The TCR sequence derives from a human donor with a solid tumor. Material for sequencing was blood. The CDR3 protein is CASSTASVTEAFF. In DNA, the CDR3 is TGTGCCAGCAGCACAGCCTCGGTCACTGAAGCTTTCTTT.